This T cell receptor beta chain was identified during a study of control samples from healthy donors and cancer patients. The CDR3 is 16 amino acids. Germline assignment: CDR1 SGHRS and CDR2 YFSETQ. V lost 2 bases, J lost 0 bases, and 14 bases lay in between. Method: immunoSEQ multiplex PCR; TCRdb's copy keeps in-frame clones and lacks some. The table shows 130,000 or so clones, with nearly 90% occurring only once. The chain uses TRBV5-1 and TRBJ1-1; D unclear. The sample comprised PBMCs. The TCR originated in a man aged 50-59 years with head and neck cancer. CDR3 region: CASSLDGTFMNTEAFF. DNA of the CDR3: TGCGCCAGCAGCTTAGACGGTACTTTTATGAACACTGAAGCTTTCTTT.